The 26 T cell receptor beta chains presented below share a single source sample, sequenced in a study of blood T cell repertoires in COVID-19. The protocol was immunoSEQ multiplex PCR, while the TCRdb copy is restricted to in-frame clones and leaves out a portion. The repertoire holds some 180,000 clones, with 81% as singletons. Sequenced: peripheral blood. These receptors came from a woman aged 80 or over with COVID-19, enrolled during active disease.

The chain has TRBV12-5 and TRBJ1-6, with D possibly matching TRBD1 (5 bases). Looked up from germline, CDR1 is LGHNT and CDR2 is FRNRAP. Trimming pared 0 bases from V and 6 bases from J, leaving 18 bases between. CDR3 length: 18 residues. The CDR3 nucleotides are TGTGCTAGTGGTTTGGTACGGGAGACAGCTAGAATTAATTCACCCCTCCACTTT. It encodes CASGLVRETARINSPLHF.

The chain recombines TRBV6-2 or TRBV6-3 with TRBJ2-7; tentatively, D is TRBD2 (6 bases). The CDR3 has 13 residues. V gave up 5 bases and J gave up 4 bases, with 12 bases separating them. CDR1 and CDR2 from the germline V gene are MNHEY and SVGEGT. DNA of the CDR3: TGTGCCAGCAGTAGGGACGGACTATACGAGCAGTACTTC. Its translation: CASSRDGLYEQYF.

This chain links TRBV4-3 with TRBJ1-1, with D unresolved. V lost 1 base and J 0 bases, leaving 18 bases between the germline ends. The CDR3 totals 18 residues. CDR1 and CDR2 (germline): LGHNA, YSLEER. The CDR3, as DNA: TGCGCCAGCAGCCAAGCCACCGTAGTACGAGGGATGAACACTGAAGCTTTCTTT. This gives the protein CASSQATVVRGMNTEAFF.

V and J are TRBV5-1 and TRBJ1-4, with TRBD1 identical over 11 bases. Germline lookup yields CDR1 SGHRS and CDR2 YFSETQ. This CDR3 region has 17 residues. J gave up 2 bases and V 2 bases, and 5 bases lay outside the gene matches. The CDR3 DNA reads TGCGCCAGCAGCTTCGGGACAGGGGGAACGACTAATGAAAAACTGTTTTTT. Residues: CASSFGTGGTTNEKLFF.

This chain links TRBV7-9 with TRBJ1-4; TRBD1 might be the D (6 bases). V lost 4 bases and J 7 bases, leaving 16 bases between the germline ends. This CDR3 contains 15 residues. CDR1 and CDR2 (germline): SEHNR, FQNEAQ (reference sequence). The chain's CDR3 is CASSWSRTVPEKLFF. As DNA, the CDR3 is TGTGCCAGCAGCTGGTCGCGGACAGTTCCTGAAAAACTGTTTTTT.

This clone was seen a few times. The chain combines TRBV19 with TRBJ1-3; perhaps TRBD1 as D (5 bases). CDR1 is LNHDA, CDR2 SQIVND, per germline (reference sequence). CDR3 length: 19 amino acids. Deletions cut 3 bases from V and 2 bases from J, with 23 bases between. The CDR3 DNA follows: TGTGCCAGTAGTATTGGTGGAGGCGGGAGGCCGACAGCTGGAAACACCATATATTTT. It encodes CASSIGGGGRPTAGNTIYF.

A few counts support this clone. The CDR3 nucleotides read TGTGCCAGCAGCCCGGGACAGGTTGGATCCTACGAGCAGTACTTC. Residues: CASSPGQVGSYEQYF. The chain is built from TRBV7-9 and TRBJ2-7, with 8 bases that match TRBD1. The CDR3 runs to 15 residues. Germline loops: CDR1 SEHNR, CDR2 FQNEAQ (reference sequence). The V segment lost 5 bases and the J segment 1 base; nucleotides outside the gene matches: 7.

The chain couples TRBV10-3 to TRBJ1-1, with D possibly matching TRBD1 (5 bases). The CDR3 has 13 residues. V gave up 2 bases and J gave up 1 base, with 5 bases separating them. Germline V CDR1 and CDR2: ENHRY, SYGVKD. The CDR3 protein is CAISERGNTEAFF. CDR3 nucleotide sequence: TGTGCCATCAGTGAGAGGGGGAACACTGAAGCTTTCTTT.

The count of this clone is one. The chain recombines TRBV5-1 with TRBJ1-1; 7 bases match TRBD1. CDR3 size: 15 residues. Germline assignment: CDR1 SGHRS and CDR2 YFSETQ. Trimming cost V 1 base and J 3 bases; bases outside gene matches: 6. The CDR3 reads CASSLFDRVYTEAFF. CDR3 DNA: TGCGCCAGCAGCTTGTTTGACAGGGTGTACACTGAAGCTTTCTTT. Supplemented by reference TRBV5-1 and TRBJ1-1, the full variable domain reads KAGVTQTPRYLIKTRGQQVTLSCSPISGHRSVSWYQQTPGQGLQFLFEYFSETQRNKGNFPGRFSGRQFSNSRSEMNVSTLELGDSALYLCASSLFDRVYTEAFFGQGTRLTVV.

The genes are TRBV11-1 and TRBJ1-2, with 7 bases lining up with TRBD1. The V gene's germline CDR1 is SGHAT and CDR2 FQDESV (reference sequence). The J segment lost 5 bases and the V segment lost 3 bases, leaving 9 bases of the junction unmatched. The CDR3 is made up of 15 amino acids. The CDR3 loop reads CASSFSDRPEYGYTF. CDR3 DNA sequence: TGTGCCAGCAGCTTTTCGGACAGGCCGGAGTATGGCTACACCTTC.

The gene calls are TRBV3-1 (or the pseudogene TRBV3-2) and TRBJ1-3; D not certain. V dropped 4 bases and J dropped 0 bases, with 10 bases sitting between them. Germline loops: CDR1 LGHDT, CDR2 YNNKEL (reference sequence). The CDR3 sequence is 15 residues long. DNA for the CDR3: TGTGCCAGCAGCCGAGGATCAGTCTCTGGAAACACCATATATTTT. Translated, it gives CASSRGSVSGNTIYF.

The chain couples TRBV5-6 to TRBJ2-7; D is uncertain. V lost 1 base and J lost 3, with 8 bases in between. CDR3 size: 13 residues. Germline-derived CDR1 and CDR2 are SGHDT and YYEEEE. The CDR3 DNA is TGTGCCAGCAGCTTGTCCTCCCGCTACGAGCAGTACTTC. This codes for CASSLSSRYEQYF.

There are a few counts of this clone. The chain couples TRBV30 to TRBJ2-1; tentatively, D is TRBD2 (6 bases). Germline V gene data show CDR1 as GTSNPN and CDR2 as SVGIG (reference sequence). V gave up 3 bases and J gave up 0 bases, with 9 bases separating them. The CDR3 spans 14 residues. The CDR3 DNA reads TGTGCCTGGAGGCGGGGAAGCTCCTACAATGAGCAGTTCTTC. It yields the protein CAWRRGSSYNEQFF.

The chain couples TRBV5-4 to TRBJ1-4; possible D gene TRBD1, 5 bases. Germline CDR1 reads SGHNT; CDR2 reads YYREEE (reference sequence). The germline V and J ends were trimmed by 1 base and 5 bases, with 9 bases remaining between them. The CDR3 is 14 residues long. This chain's CDR3 is CASSLKGLNEKLFF. Here the CDR3 DNA reads TGTGCCAGCAGCTTGAAGGGGTTAAATGAAAAACTGTTTTTT.

The chain recombines TRBV19 with TRBJ1-2; 10 nucleotides agree with TRBD1. Trimming removed 7 bases from V and 4 bases from J; junction bases left unmatched: 9. In germline, CDR1 is LNHDA, CDR2 SQIVND (reference sequence). The CDR3 length is 15 residues. CDR3 in DNA: TGTGCCAGTAAACCGGGACAGGGGAGTGGCTATGGCTACACCTTC. Translated, it gives CASKPGQGSGYGYTF.

The rearrangement uses TRBV28 and TRBJ2-7, with 9 bases matching TRBD1. Losses at the gene ends were 4 bases for V and 0 bases for J; bases not matched to a gene: 4. This CDR3 has 15 residues. Per germline, CDR1 MDHEN and CDR2 SYDVKM. CDR3 region: CASSSSGQGSYEQYF. The DNA for the CDR3 is TGTGCCAGCAGTTCCTCGGGACAGGGCTCCTACGAGCAGTACTTC. Variable domain in full (rest from reference TRBV28 and TRBJ2-7): DVKVTQSSRYLVKRTGEKVFLECVQDMDHENMFWYRQDPGLGLRLIYFSYDVKMKEKGDIPEGYSVSREKKERFSLILESASTNQTSMYLCASSSSGQGSYEQYFGPGTRLTVT.

CDR3 nucleotide sequence: TGTGCCACCAGTGAGGTTGAGGGGGTTGGCACCGGGGAGCTGTTTTTT. Translated: CATSEVEGVGTGELFF. This rearrangement joins TRBV24-1 to TRBJ2-2, with D possibly being TRBD1 (6 bases). V was trimmed by 4 bases and J by 4 bases, leaving 15 bases between them. CDR3 size: 16 residues. Germline CDR1 reads KGHDR; CDR2 reads SFDVKD.

This clone was seen a single time. The V and J genes are TRBV5-1 and TRBJ2-3; 7 bases are shared with TRBD2. Germline lookup yields CDR1 SGHRS and CDR2 YFSETQ. The V segment lost 4 bases and the J segment 2 bases; nucleotides outside the gene matches: 7. CDR3 length: 15 residues. The CDR3 sequence is CASSQGLRSTDTQYF. Written as DNA, the CDR3 is TGCGCCAGCAGCCAGGGACTAAGATCCACAGATACGCAGTATTTT.

The chain joins TRBV11-2 to TRBJ2-5, with 8 bases aligning to TRBD1. CDR1 and CDR2 from the germline V gene are SGHAT and FQNNGV. J gave up 4 bases and V 5 bases, and 6 bases lay outside the gene matches. This CDR3 contains 14 residues. The CDR3 region is CASSQGADGETQYF. CDR3 DNA sequence: TGTGCCAGCAGCCAGGGGGCCGATGGAGAGACCCAGTACTTC.

The chain links TRBV5-6 to TRBJ2-1; 10 nucleotides align to TRBD2. There are 17 residues in the CDR3. V dropped 3 bases and J dropped 0; count of bases not matched to a gene: 6. CDR1 and CDR2 (germline): SGHDT, YYEEEE. The CDR3 reads CASSSASGRDSYNEQFF. In DNA form, the CDR3 reads TGTGCCAGCAGCTCGGCGAGCGGGAGGGACTCCTACAATGAGCAGTTCTTC.

This clone has just one count. The chain combines TRBV7-8 with TRBJ2-7, with D possibly being TRBD1 (5 bases). The V end was cut by 2 bases, the J end by 0 bases, with 8 bases between. CDR3 length: 14 amino acids. Germline assignment: CDR1 SGHVS and CDR2 FQNEAQ. CDR3 sequence reads: CASSLLQGSYEQYF. CDR3 in DNA: TGTGCCAGCAGCTTACTCCAGGGCTCCTACGAGCAGTACTTC.

The chain employs TRBV19 and TRBJ2-3; D gene ambiguous. Deletions cut 6 bases from V and 5 bases from J, with 15 bases between. Germline V gene sequence: CDR1 LNHDA, CDR2 SQIVND (reference sequence). The CDR3 sequence is 14 residues long. This CDR3 reads CASSPIGFLDTQYF. The CDR3 DNA reads as TGTGCCAGTAGCCCCATCGGTTTTCTAGATACGCAGTATTTT.

The chain recombines TRBV7-3 with TRBJ1-2; 10 bases align to TRBD1. The CDR3 extends over 16 amino acids. The germline CDR1 and CDR2 sequences are SGHTA and FQGTGA. J lost 8 bases, V lost 0 bases, and 9 bases had no gene match. CDR3 DNA: TGTGCCAGCAGCTTAACTCCGGGACAGGGGAGGGGCGGCTACACCTTC. It is translated as CASSLTPGQGRGGYTF.

This clone was observed a few times. The V call is TRBV2, the J call TRBJ2-1, with 9 bases that match TRBD2. Germline CDR1 is SNHLY and CDR2 is FYNNEI. This CDR3 region has 16 residues. V gave up 2 bases and J gave up 6 bases; unmatched junction bases: 8. CDR3 sequence (DNA): TGTGCCAGCAGTGAAATGGGCGGGGGGGCCAGCAATGAGCAGTTCTTC. Its protein product is CASSEMGGGASNEQFF.

Concerning this clone itself: An end of the junction does not agree with germline; a read error may underlie this. This chain connects TRBV23-1 to TRBJ1-5, with no clear D. TRBV23-1 is an open reading frame whose function is uncertain. There are 14 residues in the CDR3. The CDR3 region is CASTQSFGDQPQHF. In DNA, the CDR3 is TGCGCCAGCACTCAATCTTTCGGAGATCAGCCCCAGCATTTT.

The chain combines TRBV7-9 with TRBJ2-2; D gene uncertain. The V end was cut by 5 bases, the J end by 0 bases, with 13 bases between. Germline CDR1 reads SEHNR; CDR2 reads FQNEAQ (reference sequence). This CDR3 region has 16 residues. The CDR3 protein is CASSPLFATNTGELFF. In DNA form, the CDR3 reads TGTGCCAGCAGCCCACTCTTCGCCACGAACACCGGGGAGCTGTTTTTT. The whole variable domain, filled in from reference TRBV7-9 and TRBJ2-2, reads DTGVSQNPRHKITKRGQNVTFRCDPISEHNRLYWYRQTLGQGPEFLTYFQNEAQLEKSRLLSDRFSAERPKGSFSTLEIQRTEQGDSAMYLCASSPLFATNTGELFFGEGSRLTVL.